The rows below give T cell receptor beta chains drawn from one sample of a study of blood T cell repertoires in COVID-19. Clones were sequenced by immunoSEQ multiplex PCR, and TCRdb holds only the in-frame ones, with some missing. The sample lists approximately 200,000 clones; 85% to 90% were seen once. The sample comprised peripheral blood. These receptors all come from a woman aged 25 to 45 with active or convalescent COVID-19. Both conserved end residues are part of each CDR3. Each record gives: clone size, D gene, J gene, V gene, CDR3 protein, CDR3 DNA. A D gene is named only where the DNA matches it firmly. Where a row states a size, it is once, few, many or the class of an expanded clone; other rows omit it.

. | . | TRBJ1-3 | TRBV15 | CATSRRENTIYF | TGTGCCACCAGCAGACGAGAAAACACCATATATTTT
. | . | TRBJ1-4 | TRBV15 | CATSLMTGVNEKLFF | TGTGCCACCAGCCTTATGACAGGTGTCAATGAAAAACTGTTTTTT
. | TRBD2 | TRBJ2-7 | TRBV6-6 | CASSYAGGYEQYF | TGTGCCAGCAGTTATGCGGGGGGCTACGAGCAGTACTTC
. | TRBD1 | TRBJ1-1 | TRBV12-5 | CASAPGTGNTEAFF | TGTGCTAGTGCCCCCGGGACAGGGAACACTGAAGCTTTCTTT
. | TRBD1 | TRBJ2-5 | TRBV11-2 | CASSTSGGEETQYF | TGTGCCAGCAGTACGTCAGGGGGCGAAGAGACCCAGTACTTC
. | TRBD1 | TRBJ1-5 | TRBV19 | CASSVNRGNQPQHF | TGTGCCAGTAGTGTCAACAGGGGTAATCAGCCCCAGCATTTT
once | . | TRBJ2-2 | TRBV11-2 | CASSVALANTGELFF | TGTGCCAGCAGCGTCGCGCTAGCGAACACCGGGGAGCTGTTTTTT
. | TRBD1 | TRBJ1-5 | TRBV30 | CAWSNHPGQGGQPQHF | TGTGCCTGGAGTAACCACCCGGGACAGGGGGGACAGCCCCAGCATTTT
. | . | TRBJ1-6 | TRBV24-1 | CATSDLEPDNFRVSYNSPLHF | TGTGCCACCAGTGATTTGGAGCCCGACAATTTTCGAGTCTCCTATAATTCACCCCTCCACTTT
. | . | TRBJ2-1 | TRBV28 | CASSPGGADEQFF | TGTGCCAGCAGCCCTGGGGGGGCGGATGAGCAGTTCTTC
. | . | TRBJ2-5 | TRBV13 | CASSSRETQYF | TGTGCCAGCAGCTCCCGGGAGACCCAGTACTTC
. | . | TRBJ2-1 | TRBV3-1/TRBV3-2 | CASSQARGNEQFF | TGTGCCAGCAGCCAAGCTCGCGGCAATGAGCAGTTCTTC
. | . | TRBJ1-1 | TRBV5-8 | CASSKGKRWGDTMNTEAFF | TGTGCCAGCAGCAAGGGCAAAAGATGGGGAGATACCATGAACACTGAAGCTTTCTTT
. | . | TRBJ2-7 | TRBV5-6 | CASSLTSLVSYEQYF | TGTGCCAGCAGCTTGACTAGCCTAGTCTCCTACGAGCAGTACTTC
. | TRBD1 | TRBJ1-4 | TRBV4-2 | CASSIGQGNEKLFF | TGTGCCAGCAGCATTGGACAGGGCAATGAAAAACTGTTTTTT
. | TRBD2 | TRBJ2-5 | TRBV6-6 | CASSSRGGETQYF | TGTGCCAGCAGTTCCCGGGGGGGGGAGACCCAGTACTTC
. | . | TRBJ1-4 | TRBV27 | CASSFKAGYEKLFF | TGTGCCAGCAGTTTTAAGGCCGGGTATGAAAAACTGTTTTTT
once | TRBD2 | TRBJ2-1 | TRBV5-1 | CASSPRLAGHNEQFF | TGCGCCAGCAGCCCGAGACTAGCGGGACACAATGAGCAGTTCTTC
. | TRBD2 | TRBJ2-7 | TRBV3-1/TRBV3-2 | CASSQLAGGYEQYF | TGTGCCAGCAGCCAACTAGCGGGCGGCTACGAGCAGTACTTC
few | . | TRBJ1-3 | TRBV28 | CASSFGGNGNTIYF | TGTGCCAGCAGTTTCGGAGGGAATGGAAACACCATATATTTT
once | . | TRBJ1-1 | TRBV19 | CASRPGDTEAFF | TGTGCCAGTCGGCCCGGGGACACTGAAGCTTTCTTT
. | . | TRBJ1-2 | TRBV7-9 | CASSLETAPYGYTF | TGTGCCAGCAGCTTAGAGACAGCCCCCTATGGCTACACCTTC
. | . | TRBJ2-1 | TRBV30 | CAWSGGGRYNEQFF | TGTGCCTGGAGTGGAGGCGGCCGATACAATGAGCAGTTCTTC
. | TRBD1 | TRBJ1-1 | TRBV14 | CASSPRAGGFTEAFF | TGTGCCAGCAGCCCCCGGGCAGGGGGCTTCACTGAAGCTTTCTTT
. | . | TRBJ2-1 | TRBV6-6 | CASTWGRDNEQFF | TGTGCCAGCACGTGGGGCAGAGACAATGAGCAGTTCTTC
. | TRBD1 | TRBJ2-7 | TRBV7-6 | CASSETGGYLYEQYF | TGTGCCAGCAGCGAGACAGGGGGGTACCTCTACGAGCAGTACTTC
. | . | TRBJ1-6 | TRBV7-9 | CASSSGDSPLHF | TGTGCCAGCAGCTCGGGGGATTCACCCCTCCACTTT
once | TRBD2 | TRBJ2-2 | TRBV7-2 | CASPSGRVTGELFF | TGTGCCAGCCCTAGCGGCCGGGTAACCGGGGAGCTGTTTTTT
. | . | TRBJ1-3 | TRBV19 | CASSTLLTGGNTIYF | TGTGCCAGTAGTACCCTCCTCACAGGGGGAAACACCATATATTTT
. | TRBD2 | TRBJ2-1 | TRBV11-2 | CASSPGRSYNEQFF | TGTGCCAGCAGCCCCGGGAGGTCCTACAATGAGCAGTTCTTC
. | TRBD1 | TRBJ2-1 | TRBV9 | CASSQGESSYNEQFF | TGTGCCAGCAGCCAGGGGGAGAGCTCCTACAATGAGCAGTTCTTC
once | . | TRBJ1-2 | TRBV20-1 | CSAARGGGYTF | TGCAGTGCAGCCCGGGGTGGTGGCTACACCTTC
. | TRBD1 | TRBJ2-7 | TRBV27 | CASTRQGSYEQYF | TGTGCCAGCACGAGACAGGGCTCCTACGAGCAGTACTTC
. | TRBD1 | TRBJ1-3 | TRBV9 | CASSAGTGLSGNTIYF | TGTGCCAGCAGCGCCGGGACAGGGCTCTCTGGAAACACCATATATTTT
. | . | TRBJ1-6 | TRBV15 | CATSRGQPTNSPLHF | TGTGCCACCAGCAGGGGGCAGCCAACTAATTCACCCCTCCACTTT
. | . | TRBJ2-1 | TRBV11-2 | CASSLYLGSGVSYNEQFF | TGTGCCAGCAGCTTATATTTAGGTAGCGGTGTCTCCTACAATGAGCAGTTCTTC
. | TRBD1 | TRBJ2-1 | TRBV4-1 | CASSPTGGAYNEQFF | TGCGCCAGCAGCCCGACAGGGGGCGCCTACAATGAGCAGTTCTTC
. | . | TRBJ2-5 | TRBV3-1/TRBV3-2 | CASSQDVDQETQYF | TGTGCCAGCAGCCAAGATGTAGACCAAGAGACCCAGTACTTC
. | TRBD1 | TRBJ1-1 | TRBV5-1 | CASSFTGGGEAFF | TGCGCCAGCAGCTTCACAGGGGGCGGTGAAGCTTTCTTT
. | . | TRBJ2-6 | TRBV6-4 | CASSDYSGANVLTF | TGTGCCAGCAGTGATTACTCTGGGGCCAACGTCCTGACTTTC
. | . | TRBJ1-2 | TRBV5-8 | CASSFSPTGGGYGYTF | TGTGCCAGCAGCTTTTCCCCCACTGGAGGCGGCTATGGCTACACCTTC
. | . | TRBJ2-1 | TRBV2 | CASKYRVYNEQFF | TGTGCCAGCAAATACAGGGTCTACAATGAGCAGTTCTTC
. | . | TRBJ2-2 | TRBV18 | CASSPLGGNTGELFF | TGTGCCAGCTCACCGCTAGGGGGGAACACCGGGGAGCTGTTTTTT
. | . | TRBJ2-3 | TRBV7-2 | CASSDGTRVGTDTQYF | TGTGCCAGCAGCGACGGGACACGCGTTGGCACAGATACGCAGTATTTT
. | TRBD1 | TRBJ2-3 | TRBV20-1 | CSASPRQGDTQYF | TGCAGTGCTAGTCCTAGACAGGGAGATACGCAGTATTTT
. | . | TRBJ2-2 | TRBV5-8 | CASSHRVTGELFF | TGTGCCAGCAGCCACCGGGTCACCGGGGAGCTGTTTTTT
. | . | TRBJ2-3 | TRBV24-1 | CATSDSRGTDTQYF | TGTGCCACCAGTGATTCGAGGGGCACAGATACGCAGTATTTT
once | . | TRBJ1-4 | TRBV28 | CASSLRRGGEKLFF | TGTGCCAGCAGTCTGAGGAGGGGTGGTGAAAAACTGTTTTTT
. | TRBD2 | TRBJ2-5 | TRBV28 | CASSSRAGGETQYF | TGTGCCAGCAGTTCCCGGGCGGGAGGAGAGACCCAGTACTTC
few | . | TRBJ1-1 | TRBV29-1 | CSVSGGTEAFF | TGCAGCGTTAGTGGGGGGACTGAAGCTTTCTTT
. | TRBD1 | TRBJ1-2 | TRBV5-4 | CASSLVGGGGYTF | TGTGCCAGCAGCTTGGTAGGGGGCGGCGGCTACACCTTC
. | . | TRBJ2-1 | TRBV3-1/TRBV3-2 | CASSPVKAMEMALYNEQFF | TGTGCCAGCAGCCCCGTAAAGGCGATGGAGATGGCTCTGTACAATGAGCAGTTCTTC
once | . | TRBJ1-3 | TRBV6-1 | CASSEVRASSGNTIYF | TGTGCCAGCAGTGAAGTCAGGGCCAGCTCTGGAAACACCATATATTTT